This T cell receptor (beta chain) was identified during a study of CD8 T cells in Susac syndrome. Reverse transcription of about 0.5 to 1 ug RNA was carried out with random hexamers. Each CDR3 protein is one row after TCRdb ran MiXCR on the immunoSEQ multiplex PCR reads. The sample contains some 400,000 distinct CDR3 sequences, approximately 85% of which appear only once. CDR1 and CDR2 from the germline V gene are MNHEY and SMNVEV (reference sequence). V was cut by 5 bases and J by 3 bases, with 16 bases left in between. CDR3 length: 15 amino acids. Specimen: CD8+ T cells from PBMCs. V usage is TRBV27 and J usage is TRBJ1-2, with a weak D call TRBD1 (5 bases). The receptor was isolated from a human donor with multiple sclerosis. The CDR3 bases are TGTGCCAGCAGTCCGGGGACGGCTCCTCACTATGGCTACACCTTC. This sequence encodes CASSPGTAPHYGYTF.